These 30 T cell receptor beta chains came from one sample sequenced in a study of blood T cell repertoires in COVID-19. Sequenced by immunoSEQ multiplex PCR; TCRdb stores in-frame clones only, minus some. Counted here are roughly 250,000 clones, 90% occurring once; the ten biggest clones make up 3% to 4.5%. Sequencing was carried out using peripheral blood. These receptors were taken from a woman in her thirties or forties with acute or convalescent COVID-19.

The chain is built from TRBV2 and TRBJ1-2, with D possibly matching TRBD1 (5 bases). Trimming stripped 2 bases from V and 3 bases from J, with 13 bases between. The CDR3 contains 15 residues. CDR1 and CDR2 from the germline V gene are SNHLY and FYNNEI. Written as DNA, the CDR3 is TGTGCCAGCAGTGAAATTTCTGACAGCTACTATGGCTACACCTTC. This gives the protein CASSEISDSYYGYTF.

In this sample, this clone turned up once. The J gene is TRBJ2-3, the V gene TRBV5-6; 8 bases fit TRBD2. V trimming: 0 bases; J trimming: 3 bases; junction bases outside the gene matches: 9. The CDR3 extends over 17 amino acids. Germline lookup yields CDR1 SGHDT and CDR2 YYEEEE. This CDR3 reads CASSLGLAITGTDTQYF. The CDR3 DNA follows: TGTGCCAGCAGCTTGGGACTAGCGATTACTGGGACAGATACGCAGTATTTT.

The chain links TRBV11-3 to TRBJ1-1, with no clear D. The CDR3 has 13 amino acids. Deletions cut 2 bases from V and 7 bases from J, with 11 bases between. The germline V gene encodes CDR1 SGHNT and CDR2 YENEEA. The CDR3 spells CASSLTAELEAFF. CDR3 coding DNA: TGTGCCAGCAGCTTAACGGCGGAACTTGAAGCTTTCTTT.

The J gene is TRBJ1-2, the V gene TRBV7-9; the match to TRBD1 covers 9 bases. V lost 7 bases, J lost 2 bases, and 11 bases stayed unmatched. CDR1 SEHNR and CDR2 FQNEAQ come from the germline V gene (reference sequence). This CDR3 contains 16 residues. The CDR3 is CASTLSPGQGNYGYTF. As DNA, the CDR3 is TGTGCCAGCACCCTATCACCGGGACAGGGAAACTATGGCTACACCTTC.

V is TRBV21-1 and J is TRBJ1-2; the table's D call, TRBD1, was not checked against the DNA. TRBV21-1 is annotated as a pseudogene. CDR3 size: 16 residues. For the CDR3, the DNA is TGTGCCAGCAGCATCCGGGACAGGGGTTGGGATCTCGGCTACACCTTC. Its protein product is CASSIRDRGWDLGYTF.

This rearrangement joins TRBV6-1 to TRBJ1-2, with 12 positions matching TRBD1. V trimming: 2 bases; J trimming: 8 bases; junction bases outside the gene matches: 12. In germline, CDR1 is MNHNS, CDR2 SASEGT. This CDR3 has 17 amino acids. Here the CDR3 reads CASSEQERGQGARGYTF. DNA for the CDR3: TGTGCCAGCAGTGAACAAGAGAGGGGACAGGGGGCTCGAGGCTACACCTTC.

The chain carries TRBV4-2 and TRBJ1-2, with 11 bases that match TRBD1. Germline CDR1 and CDR2: LGHNA and YNFKEQ. The length of the CDR3 is 17 residues. V lost 1 base and J lost 4; bases outside the gene matches: 8. As DNA, the CDR3 is TGTGCCAGCAGCCAAGTTCGGACAGGGGGCAGTGGCTATGGCTACACCTTC. This encodes CASSQVRTGGSGYGYTF.

A word on this clone: This specimen includes other DNA sequences encoding the same CDR3. The V call is TRBV5-1, the J call TRBJ1-1; a weak D match, TRBD1 (6 bases). Trimming pared 2 bases from V and 0 bases from J, leaving 8 bases between. The V gene's germline CDR1 is SGHRS and CDR2 YFSETQ. CDR3 length equals 14 residues. The CDR3 sequence: CASSLGQMNTEAFF. The CDR3 DNA follows: TGCGCCAGCAGCTTAGGACAGATGAACACTGAAGCTTTCTTT.

The chain employs TRBV9 and TRBJ2-3; 12 bases match TRBD2. CDR3 size: 16 residues. V lost 0 bases to trimming and J lost 7 bases; unmatched junction nucleotides: 6. Germline V gene data show CDR1 as SGDLS and CDR2 as YYNGEE. The CDR3 nucleotides are TGTGCCAGCAGCGTAGAAACTAGCGGGGGGAGTTATACGCAGTATTTT. Translation: CASSVETSGGSYTQYF.

This clone has just one count. V usage is TRBV18 and J usage is TRBJ1-2, with 7 bases identical to TRBD1. V dropped 6 bases and J dropped 6; count of bases not matched to a gene: 16. This CDR3 spans 16 amino acids. The germline V gene has CDR1 KGHSH and CDR2 LQKENI. CDR3 DNA sequence: TGTGCCAGCTCCTCCTTGGCGGGACAGACCGTTAATGGCTACACCTTC. Protein product: CASSSLAGQTVNGYTF.

Comment on this clone: Different DNA sequences within this sample yield the same CDR3. The CDR3 reads CASSPQVGNTEAFF. CDR3 nucleotide sequence: TGTGCCAGCAGCCCCCAGGTGGGGAACACTGAAGCTTTCTTT. The chain links TRBV9 to TRBJ1-1; D call uncertain. Germline V CDR1 and CDR2: SGDLS, YYNGEE. The V gene lost 4 bases and the J gene lost 1 base, with 11 bases spanning the gap. The CDR3 is 14 residues long.

V usage is TRBV14 and J usage is TRBJ1-6; 8 bases fit TRBD1. The V gene end was trimmed by 4 bases and the J gene end by 8 bases; junction bases not matched to a gene: 7. From germline, CDR1 is SGHDN and CDR2 FVKESK. CDR3 length: 15 residues. CDR3 sequence reads: CASSPQGAAYSPLHF. DNA of the CDR3: TGTGCCAGCAGCCCCCAGGGGGCCGCATATTCACCCCTCCACTTT. The full variable domain, its missing parts supplied by reference TRBV14 and TRBJ1-6, is EAGVTQFPSHSVIEKGQTVTLRCDPISGHDNLYWYRRVMGKEIKFLLHFVKESKQDESGMPNNRFLAERTGGTYSTLKVQPAELEDSGVYFCASSPQGAAYSPLHFGNGTRLTVT.

This sequence joins TRBV5-5 and TRBJ1-5; D is perhaps TRBD1 (5 bases). The CDR3 sequence is 14 residues long. Trimming took 4 bases from V and 2 from J, leaving 10 bases between them. Germline values: CDR1 SGHKS, CDR2 YYEKEE (reference sequence). As DNA, the CDR3 is TGTGCCAGCAGCCCAGGGTGGGGCAATCAGCCCCAGCATTTT. Residues: CASSPGWGNQPQHF. The variable domain in full, completed from reference TRBV5-5 and TRBJ1-5, reads DAGVTQSPTHLIKTRGQQVTLRCSPISGHKSVSWYQQVLGQGPQFIFQYYEKEERGRGNFPDRFSARQFPNYSSELNVNALLLGDSALYLCASSPGWGNQPQHFGDGTRLSIL.

V and J are TRBV27 and TRBJ1-2; D unresolved. The CDR3 is 16 amino acids. Between the trimmed V and J ends, which lost 6 bases and 4 bases, there was a span of 21 bases. CDR1 and CDR2 (germline): MNHEY, SMNVEV (reference sequence). The CDR3, as DNA: TGTGCCAGCAGCCCCAGGATGGGTGCACACGTCTATGGCTACACCTTC. It specifies CASSPRMGAHVYGYTF.

The chain is built from TRBV24-1 and TRBJ1-6; 8 positions match TRBD1. Germline-derived CDR1 and CDR2 are KGHDR and SFDVKD. The CDR3 runs to 15 residues. V lost 3 bases to trimming and J lost 6 bases; unmatched junction nucleotides: 3. CDR3 in amino acids: CATSDGQGSNSPLHF. In DNA form, the CDR3 reads TGTGCCACCAGTGATGGACAGGGTAGTAATTCACCCCTCCACTTT.

This chain joins TRBV6-4 and TRBJ2-1; TRBD2 matches at 9 bases. Trimming at V came to 5 bases and at J to 3 bases, leaving 5 bases not matched to a gene. Germline V gives CDR1 MRHNA, CDR2 SNTAGT. The CDR3 loop spans 15 amino acids. CDR3 in DNA: TGTGCCAGCAGTCTTAGCGGGGGAAACTACAATGAGCAGTTCTTC. It encodes CASSLSGGNYNEQFF.

The rearrangement joins TRBV10-2 to TRBJ1-5; D gene unclear. Germline CDR1 WSHSY, CDR2 SAAADI. The CDR3 extends over 14 amino acids. V was clipped by 3 bases and J by 9 bases, with 15 bases between them. CDR3 DNA sequence: TGCGCCAGCAGTGATCGAGGGCCTCTATCGCCCCAGCATTTT. Residues: CASSDRGPLSPQHF.

The sample holds one count of this clone. The chain uses TRBV5-4 and TRBJ1-4, with D perhaps matching TRBD1 (6 bases). The germline V gene encodes CDR1 SGHNT and CDR2 YYREEE (reference sequence). The CDR3 contains 15 residues. V was trimmed by 2 bases and J by 8 bases, leaving 16 bases between them. CDR3 in amino acids: CASSLGGAGKEKLFF. CDR3 coding DNA: TGTGCCAGCAGCTTAGGGGGGGCTGGAAAGGAAAAACTGTTTTTT.

CDR3 in DNA: TGTGCCAGCAGCTGGGGGACAGTTGAGGTTTTCTTT. Translation: CASSWGTVEVFF. The chain carries TRBV7-9 and TRBJ1-1; 7 bases fit TRBD1. The CDR3 consists of 12 residues. The junction had 9 bases not matched to a gene; V was cut back by 4 bases and J by 13 bases. Germline values: CDR1 SEHNR, CDR2 FQNEAQ (reference sequence).

The genes are TRBV5-1 and TRBJ2-1, with TRBD2 matching over 11 bases. Germline CDR1 reads SGHRS; CDR2 reads YFSETQ. The CDR3 covers 15 residues. With V trimmed by 1 base and J by 10 bases, 7 bases remained unmatched. The CDR3 loop reads CASSLLAGGPAEQFF. The CDR3 coding sequence is TGCGCCAGCAGCTTGTTAGCGGGGGGGCCTGCCGAGCAGTTCTTC. The full variable domain, in which reference TRBV5-1 and TRBJ2-1 provide the parts outside the CDR3, is KAGVTQTPRYLIKTRGQQVTLSCSPISGHRSVSWYQQTPGQGLQFLFEYFSETQRNKGNFPGRFSGRQFSNSRSEMNVSTLELGDSALYLCASSLLAGGPAEQFFGPGTRLTVL.

This clone was recorded once. The chain carries TRBV10-3 and TRBJ1-3; weak D call: TRBD1 (5 bases). In germline, CDR1 is ENHRY, CDR2 SYGVKD. There are 16 residues in the CDR3. V was shortened by 6 bases and J by 0 bases, with 15 bases between the two germline ends. The CDR3 region is CAIRYGTLSSGNTIYF. In DNA, the CDR3 is TGTGCCATCAGATACGGGACTCTCAGCTCTGGAAACACCATATATTTT.

The rearrangement joins TRBV9 to TRBJ2-1; D is unclear. Trimming took off 3 bases at V and 3 bases at J, with 13 bases between the two ends. Germline V gene data show CDR1 as SGDLS and CDR2 as YYNGEE. The CDR3 has 15 residues. The CDR3: CASSGSMGLYNEQFF. The CDR3 DNA reads as TGTGCCAGCAGCGGATCCATGGGCCTCTACAATGAGCAGTTCTTC.

This rearrangement joins TRBV2 to TRBJ1-1; D might be TRBD1 (5 bases). The CDR3 length is 13 residues. CDR1 and CDR2 (germline): SNHLY, FYNNEI. Deletions cut 7 bases from V and 4 bases from J, with 13 bases between. The CDR3 protein is CASMGAGGTEAFF. The CDR3 DNA follows: TGTGCCAGCATGGGTGCCGGGGGCACTGAAGCTTTCTTT.

The J gene is TRBJ1-5, the V gene TRBV28; the D gene is possibly TRBD1 (6 bases). Trimming shortened V by 3 bases and J by 5 bases, and 8 bases separated the two germline ends. The CDR3 spans 13 residues. CDR1 and CDR2 (germline): MDHEN, SYDVKM. CDR3 sequence reads: CASSLQGYQPQHF. The CDR3 DNA reads TGTGCCAGCAGTTTGCAGGGGTATCAGCCCCAGCATTTT. The full variable domain, in which reference TRBV28 and TRBJ1-5 provide the parts outside the CDR3, is DVKVTQSSRYLVKRTGEKVFLECVQDMDHENMFWYRQDPGLGLRLIYFSYDVKMKEKGDIPEGYSVSREKKERFSLILESASTNQTSMYLCASSLQGYQPQHFGDGTRLSIL.

The chain combines TRBV19 with TRBJ1-3; TRBD1 might be the D (5 bases). Germline V gives CDR1 LNHDA, CDR2 SQIVND (reference sequence). The V and J ends lost 2 bases and 3 bases respectively, with 11 bases between them. This CDR3 has 15 residues. CDR3 region: CASSITPTDGNTIYF. DNA of the CDR3: TGTGCCAGTAGTATAACCCCGACAGATGGAAACACCATATATTTT.

This chain joins TRBV2 and TRBJ2-2; D gene unclear. The CDR3 is made up of 13 amino acids. With 3 bases removed from V and 6 bases from J, the gap between germline ends came to 8 bases. Germline CDR1 is SNHLY and CDR2 is FYNNEI. CDR3 in DNA: TGTGCCAGCAGTGAGGAGATGGCCGGGGAGCTGTTTTTT. This encodes CASSEEMAGELFF.

DNA for the CDR3: TGTGCCACCAGTGGACGGACAGCGGCGGCCTACAATGAGCAGTTCTTC. Amino acids: CATSGRTAAAYNEQFF. The genes are TRBV24-1 and TRBJ2-1; maybe TRBD1 (6 bases). The CDR3 is made up of 16 amino acids. V lost 5 bases and J lost 2, with 15 bases in between. Germline values: CDR1 KGHDR, CDR2 SFDVKD.

The gene calls are TRBV6-5 and TRBJ2-1, with no clear D. V was pared by 6 bases and J by 0 bases, with 12 bases between. Looked up from germline, CDR1 is MNHEY and CDR2 is SVGAGI. The CDR3 contains 15 residues. The CDR3 nucleotides are TGTGCCAGCAGCCTAAGAGTAAGCTCCTACAATGAGCAGTTCTTC. Translated, it gives CASSLRVSSYNEQFF.

This chain connects TRBV2 to TRBJ1-5; TRBD1 aligns across 7 bases. Germline V gene data show CDR1 as SNHLY and CDR2 as FYNNEI. The trim removed 7 bases at V and 4 bases at J, leaving 10 bases unmatched. This CDR3 contains 15 residues. CDR3 amino acids: CASTTDGQVNQPQHF. In DNA form, the CDR3 reads TGTGCCAGCACAACCGACGGACAGGTTAATCAGCCCCAGCATTTT.

The CDR3 DNA reads TGTGCCAGTAGTATGAGAGGCAGGGGGCCTGTAGCAGATACGCAGTATTTT. It translates to CASSMRGRGPVADTQYF. The genes are TRBV19 and TRBJ2-3; 8 bases line up with TRBD1. Germline V gene sequence: CDR1 LNHDA, CDR2 SQIVND (reference sequence). The CDR3 is 17 residues long. The ends lost 3 bases at V and 4 bases at J; junction bases unmatched: 12.